This T cell receptor (beta chain) was captured by sequencing in a study of identical twins. Study outcomes and limitations: Conclusions relied on cross-sectional statistical analysis, not following the same donors. In cord blood, abundant beta clonotypes had fewer insertions; memory showed no trend.

This clonotype was counted ten times or more. Its antigen is undetermined. One entry per CDR3 protein, called by TCRdb with MiXCR from the 5' RACE reads. The profile shows roughly 260,000 distinct CDR3 sequences, approximately 7.3% of them singletons. The CDR3 covers 16 residues. This same sample was also taken into another study, of yellow fever vaccine responses in identical twins.

This chain uses TRBV21-1 with TRBJ2-1. TRBV21-1 is classified as a pseudogene. The sample consisted of CD8+ T cells sorted from blood. This TCR derives from a woman younger than 35 in good health. The DNA for the CDR3 is TGTGCCAGCAGCAAAGTGAACAGGACCTCCTACAATGAGCAGTTCTTC. This gives the protein CASSKVNRTSYNEQFF.